This T cell receptor beta chain was found in a study of cytomegalovirus exposure and HLA in healthy donors. Primers for the PCR totalled 60 Vbeta and 13 Jbeta. Authors' data handling: In a later analysis, some 10 million of approximately 80 million unique beta chains occurred in at least two donors. Clones were read by immunoSEQ multiplex PCR, and TCRdb kept only the in-frame ones, dropping some. Clone size and V and J calls were adopted from that table, with D and trimming inferred from the DNA. The sample holds roughly 100,000 clones, around four fifths seen once. Trimming shortened V by 1 base and J by 5 bases, and 10 bases separated the two germline ends. The CDR3 has 14 residues. CDR1 MGHRA and CDR2 YSYEKL come from the germline V gene. Healthy individuals who donated bone marrow served as the donors.

Sequences were obtained from PBMCs. This receptor was identified in a man between 35 and 55 years old in good health and CMV-seronegative. The chain recombines TRBV4-1 with TRBJ2-3; weak D call: TRBD2 (6 bases). The CDR3: CASSQGLRGDTQYF. The CDR3 nucleotides are TGCGCCAGCAGCCAAGGGTTGCGGGGAGATACGCAGTATTTT.